This T cell receptor beta chain was recovered during a study of cytomegalovirus exposure and HLA in healthy donors. Study background: There were 350 to 400 genotyped donors. Of these, roughly 80% fell in the genetic ancestry cluster associated with self-reported Caucasian donors.

Study observations and caveats: The authors later found HLA-associated TCR beta chains more clonally expanded than equally common others. It was likely that a cluster of highly shared sequence variants was a sequencing artifact.

PCR primers comprised 60 Vbeta and 13 Jbeta primers. The repertoire was sequenced with immunoSEQ multiplex PCR; TCRdb's copy has only in-frame clones and lacks some. Found here are 85,000 to 90,000 clones, approximately 76% of them singletons; the top ten hold roughly a tenth. CDR1 and CDR2 from the germline V gene are SGHKS and YYEKEE (reference sequence). V dropped 0 bases and J dropped 4 bases, with 13 bases sitting between them. The CDR3 is 16 amino acids. As for this clone: Its antigen is currently unknown.

The sequence was obtained from a man aged 30 to 45 in good health and CMV-seropositive. Input material: PBMCs. The chain uses TRBV5-5 and TRBJ2-2, with TRBD1 as a possible D gene (6 bases). CDR3 protein: CASSLVWGRSTGELFF. In DNA, the CDR3 is TGTGCCAGCAGCTTGGTTTGGGGGCGGAGCACCGGGGAGCTGTTTTTT. Combining the CDR3 with reference TRBV5-5 and TRBJ2-2 gives the whole variable domain DAGVTQSPTHLIKTRGQQVTLRCSPISGHKSVSWYQQVLGQGPQFIFQYYEKEERGRGNFPDRFSARQFPNYSSELNVNALLLGDSALYLCASSLVWGRSTGELFFGEGSRLTVL.